The 8 T cell receptor beta chains below all came from one sample that was sequenced in a study of blood T cell repertoires in COVID-19. TCRdb's copy holds only in-frame clones and misses some; the assay was immunoSEQ multiplex PCR. Of 200,000 to 300,000 clones listed, roughly 91% are singletons. The sequenced sample was PBMCs or T cells enriched from blood (not recorded which). These receptor sequences come from a woman aged 25 to 39 who had recovered from COVID-19.

This clone was picked up one time. The rearrangement links TRBV7-2 to TRBJ2-3; possibly TRBD2 for D (5 bases). The CDR3 is 14 residues long. V was pared by 5 bases and J by 3 bases, with 12 bases between. Germline V gene data show CDR1 as SGHTA and CDR2 as FQGNSA. DNA for the CDR3: TGTGCCAGCAGCACCGGACTTCGAACAGATACGCAGTATTTT. Translating it yields CASSTGLRTDTQYF.

As regards this clone: The sample carries other DNA sequences with the same CDR3. This chain uses TRBV28 with TRBJ2-7, with D tentatively TRBD2 (5 bases). The germline V gene has CDR1 MDHEN and CDR2 SYDVKM. V was trimmed by 4 bases and J by 0 bases, leaving 10 bases between them. The CDR3 covers 14 residues. CDR3 in amino acids: CASSSPGSSYEQYF. CDR3 coding DNA: TGTGCCAGCAGTTCCCCGGGGAGCTCCTACGAGCAGTACTTC.

The chain is built from TRBV5-5 and TRBJ2-1; D may be TRBD1 (6 bases). Germline V CDR1 and CDR2: SGHKS, YYEKEE (reference sequence). Trimming left V 4 bases short and J 6 bases short, with 14 bases between. CDR3 length: 14 residues. The CDR3 loop reads CASSRTVSRNEQFF. As DNA, the CDR3 is TGTGCCAGCAGCCGGACAGTCTCCCGCAATGAGCAGTTCTTC.

The chain is built from TRBV3-1 (or the pseudogene TRBV3-2) and TRBJ1-1; D is ambiguous. Germline CDR1 and CDR2: LGHDT and YNNKEL (reference sequence). The CDR3 sequence is 15 residues long. Trimming took 1 base from V and 1 from J, leaving 10 bases between them. The DNA for the CDR3 is TGTGCCAGCAGCCAAGTATTATCCCGGAACACTGAAGCTTTCTTT. It codes for CASSQVLSRNTEAFF.

The chain recombines TRBV30 with TRBJ1-2; TRBD1 is a possible D gene (6 bases). Per the germline V gene, CDR1 is GTSNPN and CDR2 is SVGIG (reference sequence). With 1 base removed from V and 4 bases from J, the gap between germline ends came to 13 bases. CDR3 length equals 14 residues. The CDR3 DNA reads as TGTGCCTGGAGTGCGAACAGGGCAGCCTATGGCTACACCTTC. Protein product: CAWSANRAAYGYTF. The whole variable domain, filled in from reference TRBV30 and TRBJ1-2, reads SQTIHQWPATLVQPVGSPLSLECTVEGTSNPNLYWYRQAAGRGLQLLFYSVGIGQISSEVPQNLSASRPQDRQFILSSKKLLLSDSGFYLCAWSANRAAYGYTFGSGTRLTVV.

The chain employs TRBV29-1 and TRBJ1-2; the D is unclear. Trimming took off 4 bases at V and 4 bases at J, with 13 bases between the two ends. This CDR3 region has 13 residues. CDR1 is SQVTM, CDR2 ANQGSEA, per germline. CDR3 amino acids: CSVALSYGYGYTF. The CDR3, as DNA: TGCAGCGTTGCGCTATCCTACGGCTATGGCTACACCTTC.

The chain carries TRBV9 and TRBJ2-7; 8 positions agree with TRBD1. This CDR3 spans 13 amino acids. J was trimmed by 5 bases and V by 4 bases; bases with no gene match: 5. Germline V gene lookup returns CDR1 SGDLS and CDR2 YYNGEE. CDR3 residues: CASSQGAQNEQYF. CDR3 nucleotide sequence: TGTGCCAGCAGCCAGGGGGCGCAGAACGAGCAGTACTTC.

Concerning this clone: Other DNA sequences in the same sample also yield this CDR3. This chain links TRBV18 with TRBJ1-1, with D unclear. The V and J ends lost 0 bases and 5 bases respectively, with 7 bases between them. CDR3 length equals 13 residues. Germline V gene sequence: CDR1 KGHSH, CDR2 LQKENI. CDR3 in amino acids: CASSPPTGTEAFF. Here the CDR3 DNA reads TGTGCCAGCTCACCACCGACGGGTACTGAAGCTTTCTTT. Full variable domain (outside the CDR3, taken from reference TRBV18 and TRBJ1-1): NAGVMQNPRHLVRRRGQEARLRCSPMKGHSHVYWYRQLPEEGLKFMVYLQKENIIDESGMPKERFSAEFPKEGPSILRIQQVVRGDSAAYFCASSPPTGTEAFFGQGTRLTVV.